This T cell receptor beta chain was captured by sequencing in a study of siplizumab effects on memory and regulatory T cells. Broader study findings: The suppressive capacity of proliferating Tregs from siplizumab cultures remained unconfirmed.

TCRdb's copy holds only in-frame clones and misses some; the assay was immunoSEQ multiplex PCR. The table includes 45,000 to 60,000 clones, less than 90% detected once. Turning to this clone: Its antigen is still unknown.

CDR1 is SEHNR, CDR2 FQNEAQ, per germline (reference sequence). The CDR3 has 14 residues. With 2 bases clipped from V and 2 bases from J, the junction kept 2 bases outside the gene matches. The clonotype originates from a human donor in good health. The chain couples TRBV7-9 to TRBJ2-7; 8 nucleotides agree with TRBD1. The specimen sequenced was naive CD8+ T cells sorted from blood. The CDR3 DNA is TGTGCCAGCAGCTTAATACAGGGGGCCTACGAGCAGTACTTC. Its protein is CASSLIQGAYEQYF.